This T cell receptor beta chain was obtained from a study of esophageal squamous cell carcinoma under preoperative chemotherapy. Study-wide context: Samples included peripheral blood T cells as well as tumor-infiltrating lymphocytes. Findings of the study overall: After treatment, tumor-infiltrating lymphocytes apparently came partly from blood T cells.

This clonotype is a singleton in its sample. The antigen is not known. Germline V CDR1 and CDR2: SGHTA, FQGTGA. The CDR3 is 17 residues long. After removal of 3 bases from V and 3 bases from J, the junction contained 11 bases not matched to a gene. Specified time point: before preoperative PTX-NDP chemotherapy. One entry per CDR3 protein results from TCRdb running MiXCR on the PCR reads. The table has approximately 30,000 distinct CDR3 sequences, 45% to 55% seen once. The receptor was isolated from a human donor with esophageal squamous cell carcinoma. The donor label of this sample is uncertain. The sample was gathered from a patient given preoperative chemotherapy. The V call is TRBV7-3, the J call TRBJ2-5, with TRBD2 identical over 9 bases. The CDR3 nucleotides are TGTGCCAGCAGCTTCATACCCGCGGGAGGGGTCAAAGAGACCCAGTACTTC. Encoded protein: CASSFIPAGGVKETQYF.